The source of this T cell receptor beta chain is a study of PD-1 blockade in classical Hodgkin lymphoma. At the level of the study: Once every 2 weeks, patients received intravenous nivolumab at 3 mg/kg.

As for this clone: Its antigen is undetermined.

TCRdb keeps only in-frame clones here, not all; method: immunoSEQ multiplex PCR. The table lists about 47,000 clones, 80% of them singletons, with approximately 18% in the top ten. The time point: cycle 4 day 1 (C4D1), after 5 to 7 weeks of nivolumab. Every single patient, without exception, relapsed after autologous stem cell transplantation, and brentuximab vedotin exposure varied. Best responses included complete response and partial response; otherwise, the best response was progressive disease. Points from the study as a whole: Complete responders showed a baseline diversity that resembled the diversity of newly diagnosed patients. Why repertoires differed is undefined; disease activity or prior therapy possibly contributed.

The sequenced sample was peripheral blood mononuclear cells (PBMCs), obtained before the fourth cycle of nivolumab. The sequence was collected from a human donor with classical Hodgkin lymphoma.

The CDR3 DNA reads TGTGCCAGCAGCTTACAGGGATTCGAGACCCAGTACTTC. Protein sequence: CASSLQGFETQYF. The V and J genes are TRBV7-3 and TRBJ2-5; TRBD1 is a possible D gene (5 bases). V lost 2 bases and J 5 bases, leaving 9 bases between the germline ends. The CDR3 is 13 residues long. CDR1 and CDR2 from the germline V gene are SGHTA and FQGTGA.